This is a list of T cell receptor beta chains from one sample in a study of CD8 T cells in Susac syndrome. Using its own MiXCR run on the immunoSEQ multiplex PCR reads, TCRdb lists one record per CDR3 protein. The data contain approximately 87,000 distinct CDR3 sequences, 95% to 97% of them singletons. Sequencing used CD8+ T cells from PBMCs. The origin of the receptors is a human donor with Susac syndrome. Each CDR3 is given with its conserved first and last residue. The order of the fields is V gene, J gene, D gene, clone size, CDR3 protein, CDR3 DNA. D genes are given only for firm matches. Only part of the rows carry a size: once, few, many, or a class if the clone is expanded.

>TRBV5-6|TRBJ2-7|.|.
CASSLTLYEQYF
TGTGCCAGCAGCTTGACCCTCTACGAGCAGTACTTC
>TRBV3-1|TRBJ2-1|TRBD1|.
CASSPILETGFFEQFF
TGTGCCAGCAGCCCCATTCTGGAGACAGGGTTCTTTGAGCAGTTCTTC
>TRBV9|TRBJ2-7|TRBD1|once
CASSVAGQGYEQYF
TGTGCCAGCAGCGTAGCGGGACAGGGCTACGAGCAGTACTTC
>TRBV15|TRBJ1-5|TRBD1|.
CATSRDRGSVQPQHF
TGTGCCACCAGCAGGGACAGGGGGAGTGTGCAGCCCCAGCATTTT
>TRBV13|TRBJ2-3|TRBD1|.
CASSLGRTGTDTQYF
TGTGCCAGCAGCTTAGGCCGGACAGGGACAGATACGCAGTATTTT
>TRBV6-4|TRBJ2-3|TRBD2|.
CASSDSTSGGADTQYF
TGTGCCAGCAGTGACTCGACTAGCGGGGGGGCAGATACGCAGTATTTT
>TRBV7-8|TRBJ1-2|.|.
CASSLVLDYGYTF
TGTGCCAGCAGCTTAGTCTTGGACTATGGCTACACCTTC
>TRBV30|TRBJ1-4|.|once
CAWGTGSRGKLFF
TGTGCCTGGGGCACGGGGTCCCGAGGCAAACTGTTTTTT
>TRBV19|TRBJ2-5|TRBD2|.
CASSIAAGERGTQYF
TGTGCCAGTAGTATCGCAGCGGGAGAAAGGGGGACCCAGTACTTC
>TRBV5-1|TRBJ2-7|TRBD2|.
CASSLAGALAEYEQYF
TGCGCCAGCAGCTTGGCCGGGGCCCTAGCGGAGTACGAGCAGTACTTC
>TRBV24-1|TRBJ2-2|TRBD1|once
CATSDFTGVTNTGELFF
TGTGCCACCAGTGATTTCACAGGGGTCACGAACACCGGGGAGCTGTTTTTT
>TRBV2|TRBJ2-7|.|.
CASVARYEQYF
TGTGCCAGCGTAGCACGGTACGAGCAGTACTTC
>TRBV28|TRBJ2-1|TRBD2|.
CASSIAGPQGNEQFF
TGTGCCAGCAGCATAGCGGGCCCCCAGGGCAATGAGCAGTTCTTC
>TRBV5-4|TRBJ2-1|TRBD2|.
CASSLAAGGDEQFF
TGTGCCAGCAGCTTGGCTGCGGGAGGGGATGAGCAGTTCTTC
>TRBV9|TRBJ2-2|.|.
CASSVEPSKKELFF
TGTGCCAGCAGCGTAGAACCCAGCAAGAAAGAGCTGTTTTTT
>TRBV9|TRBJ2-1|TRBD2|.
CASSSGGSGSEQFF
TGTGCCAGCAGCTCCGGGGGGAGTGGGTCTGAGCAGTTCTTC
>TRBV9|TRBJ2-6|.|.
CASSVGSTSSGANVLTF
TGTGCCAGCAGCGTGGGCTCTACCTCCTCTGGGGCCAACGTCCTGACTTTC
>TRBV12-3/TRBV12-4|TRBJ2-5|.|once
CASSLYAILETQYF
TGTGCCAGCAGTTTATACGCCATCCTAGAGACCCAGTACTTC
>TRBV9|TRBJ2-1|TRBD2|.
CASSVEGTSTNEQFF
TGTGCCAGCAGCGTAGAAGGGACTAGCACAAATGAGCAGTTCTTC
>TRBV5-1|TRBJ2-6|.|.
CASSRRVGESGANVLTF
TGCGCCAGCAGCCGGAGAGTCGGGGAGTCTGGGGCCAACGTCCTGACTTTC
>TRBV24-1|TRBJ2-1|TRBD1|.
CAISQGQGFHEQFF
TGTGCCATCTCCCAGGGACAGGGTTTCCATGAGCAGTTCTTC
>TRBV29-1|TRBJ2-7|.|once
CSVEGGDTSYEQYF
TGCAGCGTTGAAGGGGGGGACACATCCTACGAGCAGTACTTC
>TRBV19|TRBJ2-1|TRBD2|.
CASKSLGLANEQFF
TGTGCCAGTAAATCATTGGGACTAGCGAATGAGCAGTTCTTC
>TRBV6-1|TRBJ1-1|.|medium-sized
CASSFSGNTEAFF
TGTGCCAGCAGTTTTAGTGGGAACACTGAAGCTTTCTTT
>TRBV9|TRBJ2-1|TRBD2|.
CASSPRISGPPVF
TGTGCCAGCAGCCCCCGGATTAGCGGGCCCCCGGTCTTC
>TRBV12-3/TRBV12-4|TRBJ2-1|.|.
CASRSSANEQFF
TGTGCCAGCAGGAGTAGCGCCAATGAGCAGTTCTTC
>TRBV5-1|TRBJ2-5|TRBD2|.
CASSPAGGLGETQYF
TGCGCCAGCAGCCCAGCGGGGGGGCTTGGGGAGACCCAGTACTTC
>TRBV5-1|TRBJ2-3|TRBD1|.
CASSLLTGPDTQYF
TGCGCCAGCAGCTTACTGACAGGGCCAGATACGCAGTATTTT
>TRBV7-8|TRBJ2-5|.|.
CASSPTNQETQYF
TGTGCCAGCAGCCCCACAAACCAAGAGACCCAGTACTTC
>TRBV2|TRBJ1-2|.|.
CASSGREDYTF
TGTGCCAGCAGTGGGAGGGAGGACTACACCTTC